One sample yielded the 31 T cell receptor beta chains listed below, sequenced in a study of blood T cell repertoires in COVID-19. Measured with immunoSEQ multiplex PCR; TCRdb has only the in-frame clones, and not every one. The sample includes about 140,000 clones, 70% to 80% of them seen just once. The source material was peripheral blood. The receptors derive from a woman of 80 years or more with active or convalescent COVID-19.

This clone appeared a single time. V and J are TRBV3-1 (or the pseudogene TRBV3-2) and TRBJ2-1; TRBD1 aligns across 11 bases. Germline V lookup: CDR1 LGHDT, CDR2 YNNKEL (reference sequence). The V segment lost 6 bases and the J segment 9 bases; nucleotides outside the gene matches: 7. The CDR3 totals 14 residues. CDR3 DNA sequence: TGTGCCAGCAGTCGCGGGGACAGGGGGAGTGAGCAGTTCTTC. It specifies CASSRGDRGSEQFF.

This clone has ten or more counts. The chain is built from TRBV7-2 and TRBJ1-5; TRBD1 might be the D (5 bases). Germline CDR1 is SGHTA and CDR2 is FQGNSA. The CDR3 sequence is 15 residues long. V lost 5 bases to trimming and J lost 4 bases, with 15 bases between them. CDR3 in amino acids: CASSIQKGANQPQHF. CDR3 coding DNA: TGTGCCAGCAGCATCCAGAAAGGGGCGAATCAGCCCCAGCATTTT.

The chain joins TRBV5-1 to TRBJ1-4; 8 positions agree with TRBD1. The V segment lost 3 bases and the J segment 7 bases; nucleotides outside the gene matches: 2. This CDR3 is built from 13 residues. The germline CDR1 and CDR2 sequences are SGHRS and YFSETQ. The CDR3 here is CASSSDRVEKLFF. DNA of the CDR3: TGCGCCAGCAGCTCGGACAGGGTTGAAAAACTGTTTTTT.

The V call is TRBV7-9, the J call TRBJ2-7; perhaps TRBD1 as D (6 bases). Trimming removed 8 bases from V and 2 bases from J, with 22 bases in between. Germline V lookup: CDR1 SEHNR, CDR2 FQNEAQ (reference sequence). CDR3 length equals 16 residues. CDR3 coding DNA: TGTGCCAGCGGAAAATTCGCCGGGACAAATCCCTACGAGCAGTACTTC. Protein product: CASGKFAGTNPYEQYF.

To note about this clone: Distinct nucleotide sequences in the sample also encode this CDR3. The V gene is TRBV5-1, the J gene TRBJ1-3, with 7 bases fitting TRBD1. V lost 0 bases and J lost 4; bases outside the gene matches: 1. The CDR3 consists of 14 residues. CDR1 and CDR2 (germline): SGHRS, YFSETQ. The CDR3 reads CASSLGQGGNTIYF. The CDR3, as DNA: TGCGCCAGCAGCTTGGGACAGGGAGGAAACACCATATATTTT.

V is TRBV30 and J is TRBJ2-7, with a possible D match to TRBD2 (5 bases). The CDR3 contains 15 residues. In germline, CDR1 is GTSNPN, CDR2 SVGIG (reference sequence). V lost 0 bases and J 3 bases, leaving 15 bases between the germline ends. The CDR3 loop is CAWSVSGTRGYEQYF. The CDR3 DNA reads TGTGCCTGGAGTGTATCCGGCACTCGGGGCTACGAGCAGTACTTC.

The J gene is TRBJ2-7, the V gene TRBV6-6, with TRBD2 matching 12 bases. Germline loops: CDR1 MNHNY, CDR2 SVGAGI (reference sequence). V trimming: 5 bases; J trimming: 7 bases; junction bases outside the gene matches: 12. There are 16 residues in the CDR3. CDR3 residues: CASSLTSGGSREEQYF. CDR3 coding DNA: TGTGCCAGCAGTCTTACTAGCGGGGGGTCGAGAGAAGAGCAGTACTTC.

CDR3 DNA: TGCGCCAGCAGCCAACAACGGGGAGGTGGTACAGATACGCAGTATTTT. It yields the protein CASSQQRGGGTDTQYF. The rearrangement joins TRBV4-1 to TRBJ2-3; a weak D match, TRBD2 (6 bases). Germline values: CDR1 MGHRA, CDR2 YSYEKL. The CDR3 totals 16 residues. The V and J ends lost 2 bases and 3 bases respectively, with 15 bases between them.

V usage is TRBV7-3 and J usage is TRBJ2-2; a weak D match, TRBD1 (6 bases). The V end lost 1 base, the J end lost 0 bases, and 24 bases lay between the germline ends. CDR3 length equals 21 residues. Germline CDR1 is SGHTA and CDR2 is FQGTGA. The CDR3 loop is CASSLMSGTLRTKTNTGELFF. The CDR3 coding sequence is TGTGCCAGCAGCTTAATGTCCGGGACACTGAGAACCAAAACGAACACCGGGGAGCTGTTTTTT.

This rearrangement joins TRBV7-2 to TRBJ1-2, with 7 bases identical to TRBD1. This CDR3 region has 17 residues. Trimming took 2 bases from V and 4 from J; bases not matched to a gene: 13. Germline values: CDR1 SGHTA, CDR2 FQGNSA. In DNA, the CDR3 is TGTGCCAGCAGCTTACGGCAGGGGATACAGGGGAGCTATGGCTACACCTTC. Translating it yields CASSLRQGIQGSYGYTF.

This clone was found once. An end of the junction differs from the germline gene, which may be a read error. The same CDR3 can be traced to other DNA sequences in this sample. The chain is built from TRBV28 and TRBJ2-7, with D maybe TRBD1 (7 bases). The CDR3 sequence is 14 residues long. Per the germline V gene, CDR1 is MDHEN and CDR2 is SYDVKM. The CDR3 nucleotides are TGCGCCAGTTCCTCAGGGGGGAACTCCTACGAGCAGTACTTC. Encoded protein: CASSSGGNSYEQYF. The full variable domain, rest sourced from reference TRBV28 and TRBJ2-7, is DVKVTQSSRYLVKRTGEKVFLECVQDMDHENMFWYRQDPGLGLRLIYFSYDVKMKEKGDIPEGYSVSREKKERFSLILESASTNQTSMYLCASSSGGNSYEQYFGPGTRLTVT.

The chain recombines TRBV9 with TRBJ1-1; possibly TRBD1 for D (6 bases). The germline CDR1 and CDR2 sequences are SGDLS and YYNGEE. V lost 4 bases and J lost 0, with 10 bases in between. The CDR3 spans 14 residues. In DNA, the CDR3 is TGTGCCAGCAGCAAGGGACAAGTGAACACTGAAGCTTTCTTT. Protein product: CASSKGQVNTEAFF.

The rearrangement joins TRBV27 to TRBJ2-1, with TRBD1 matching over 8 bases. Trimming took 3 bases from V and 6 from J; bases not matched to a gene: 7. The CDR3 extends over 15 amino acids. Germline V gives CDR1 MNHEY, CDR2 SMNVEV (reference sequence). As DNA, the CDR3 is TGTGCCAGCAGTTTTGGACAGGGCTGGGGCAATGAGCAGTTCTTC. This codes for CASSFGQGWGNEQFF.

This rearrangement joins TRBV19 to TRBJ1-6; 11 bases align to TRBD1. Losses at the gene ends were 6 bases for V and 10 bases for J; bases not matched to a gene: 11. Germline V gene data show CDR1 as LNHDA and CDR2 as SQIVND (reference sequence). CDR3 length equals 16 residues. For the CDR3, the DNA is TGTGCCAGTAGCACAACGGGACAGGGGGTGAAGTCACCCCTCCACTTT. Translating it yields CASSTTGQGVKSPLHF.

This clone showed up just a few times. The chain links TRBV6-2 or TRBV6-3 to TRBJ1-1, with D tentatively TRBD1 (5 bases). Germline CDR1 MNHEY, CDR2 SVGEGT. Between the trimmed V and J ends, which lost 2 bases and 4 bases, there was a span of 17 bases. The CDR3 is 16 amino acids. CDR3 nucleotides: TGTGCCAGCAGTTACAGCGGGGGGTGGACCGTCACTGAAGCTTTCTTT. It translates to CASSYSGGWTVTEAFF.

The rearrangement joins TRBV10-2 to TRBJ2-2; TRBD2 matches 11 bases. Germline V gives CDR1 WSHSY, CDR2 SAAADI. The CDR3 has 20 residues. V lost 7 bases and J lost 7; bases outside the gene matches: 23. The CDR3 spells CASMTLLVAGGPGNHGELFF. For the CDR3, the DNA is TGCGCCAGCATGACGCTTTTAGTAGCGGGGGGGCCTGGAAATCACGGGGAGCTGTTTTTT.

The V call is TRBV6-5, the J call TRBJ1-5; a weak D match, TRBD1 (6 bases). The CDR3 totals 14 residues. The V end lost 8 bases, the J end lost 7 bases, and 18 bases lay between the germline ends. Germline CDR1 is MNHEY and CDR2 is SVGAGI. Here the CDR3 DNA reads TGTGCCAGCCTGATTAGAGGGGGTGGGCAGCCCCAGCATTTT. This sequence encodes CASLIRGGGQPQHF.

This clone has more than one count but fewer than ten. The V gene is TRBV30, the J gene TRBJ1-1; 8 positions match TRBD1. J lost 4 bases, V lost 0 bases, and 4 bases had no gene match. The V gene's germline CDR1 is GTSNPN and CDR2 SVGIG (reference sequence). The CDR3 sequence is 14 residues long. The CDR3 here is CAWSVPDRATEAFF. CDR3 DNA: TGTGCCTGGAGTGTACCGGACAGGGCCACTGAAGCTTTCTTT. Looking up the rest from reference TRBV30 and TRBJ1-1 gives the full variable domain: SQTIHQWPATLVQPVGSPLSLECTVEGTSNPNLYWYRQAAGRGLQLLFYSVGIGQISSEVPQNLSASRPQDRQFILSSKKLLLSDSGFYLCAWSVPDRATEAFFGQGTRLTVV.

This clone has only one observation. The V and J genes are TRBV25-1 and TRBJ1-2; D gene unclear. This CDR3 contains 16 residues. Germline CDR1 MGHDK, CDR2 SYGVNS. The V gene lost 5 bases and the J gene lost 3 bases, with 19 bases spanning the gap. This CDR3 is CASSPPRDLEDYGYTF. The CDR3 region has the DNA TGTGCCAGCAGTCCCCCGAGGGATCTAGAGGACTATGGCTACACCTTC.

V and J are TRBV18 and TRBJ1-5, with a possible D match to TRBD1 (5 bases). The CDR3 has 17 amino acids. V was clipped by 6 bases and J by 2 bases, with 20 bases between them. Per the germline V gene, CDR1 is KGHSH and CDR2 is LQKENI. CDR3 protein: CASSQRQETGGNQPQHF. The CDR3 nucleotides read TGTGCCAGCTCCCAACGCCAGGAGACGGGGGGCAATCAGCCCCAGCATTTT.

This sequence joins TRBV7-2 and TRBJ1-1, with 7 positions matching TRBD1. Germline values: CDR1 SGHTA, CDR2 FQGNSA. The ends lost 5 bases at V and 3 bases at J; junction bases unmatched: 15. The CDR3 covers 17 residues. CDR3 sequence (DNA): TGTGCCAGCAGCCCAGCGAGGGGGCTCATGGCGTACACTGAAGCTTTCTTT. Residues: CASSPARGLMAYTEAFF. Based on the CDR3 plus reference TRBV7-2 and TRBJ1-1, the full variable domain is GAGVSQSPSNKVTEKGKDVELRCDPISGHTALYWYRQSLGQGLEFLIYFQGNSAPDKSGLPSDRFSAERTGGSVSTLTIQRTQQEDSAVYLCASSPARGLMAYTEAFFGQGTRLTVV.

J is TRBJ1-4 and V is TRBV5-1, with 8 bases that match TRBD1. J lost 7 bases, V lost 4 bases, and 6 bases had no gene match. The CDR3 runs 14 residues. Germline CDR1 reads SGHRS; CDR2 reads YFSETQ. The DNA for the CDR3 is TGCGCCAGCAGCGAAACAGGGGGTTTTGAAAAACTGTTTTTT. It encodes CASSETGGFEKLFF. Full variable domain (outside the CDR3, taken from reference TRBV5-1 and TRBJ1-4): KAGVTQTPRYLIKTRGQQVTLSCSPISGHRSVSWYQQTPGQGLQFLFEYFSETQRNKGNFPGRFSGRQFSNSRSEMNVSTLELGDSALYLCASSETGGFEKLFFGSGTQLSVL.

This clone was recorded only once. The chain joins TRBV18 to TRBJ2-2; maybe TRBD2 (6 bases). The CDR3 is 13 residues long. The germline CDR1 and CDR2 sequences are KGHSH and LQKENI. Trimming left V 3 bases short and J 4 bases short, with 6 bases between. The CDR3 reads CASSPGLTGELFF. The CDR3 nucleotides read TGTGCCAGCTCACCGGGACTCACCGGGGAGCTGTTTTTT.

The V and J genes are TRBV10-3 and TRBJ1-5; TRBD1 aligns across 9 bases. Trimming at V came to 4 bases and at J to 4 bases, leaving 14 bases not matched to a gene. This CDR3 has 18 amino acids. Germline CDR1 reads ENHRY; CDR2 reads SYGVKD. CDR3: CAISGKPDRGRVNQPQHF. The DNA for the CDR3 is TGTGCCATCAGTGGGAAACCGGACAGGGGACGAGTAAATCAGCCCCAGCATTTT.

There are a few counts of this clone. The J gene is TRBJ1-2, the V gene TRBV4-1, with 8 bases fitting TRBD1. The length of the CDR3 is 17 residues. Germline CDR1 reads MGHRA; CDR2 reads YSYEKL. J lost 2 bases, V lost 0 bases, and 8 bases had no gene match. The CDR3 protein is CASSQEGGRQGNYGYTF. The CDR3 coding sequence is TGCGCCAGCAGCCAAGAGGGCGGGAGACAGGGGAACTATGGCTACACCTTC.

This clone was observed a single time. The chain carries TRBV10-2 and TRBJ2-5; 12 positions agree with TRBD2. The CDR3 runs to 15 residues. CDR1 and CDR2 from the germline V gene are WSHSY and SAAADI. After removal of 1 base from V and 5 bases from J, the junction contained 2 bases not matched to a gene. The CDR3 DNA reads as TGCGCCAGCAGTGAGTGGACTAGCGGGGATGAGACCCAGTACTTC. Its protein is CASSEWTSGDETQYF.

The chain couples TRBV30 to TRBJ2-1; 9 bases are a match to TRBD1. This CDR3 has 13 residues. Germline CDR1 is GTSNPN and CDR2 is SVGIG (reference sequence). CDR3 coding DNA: TGTGCTTTGGGGACAGGGTCCTACAATGAGCAGTTCTTC. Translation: CALGTGSYNEQFF.

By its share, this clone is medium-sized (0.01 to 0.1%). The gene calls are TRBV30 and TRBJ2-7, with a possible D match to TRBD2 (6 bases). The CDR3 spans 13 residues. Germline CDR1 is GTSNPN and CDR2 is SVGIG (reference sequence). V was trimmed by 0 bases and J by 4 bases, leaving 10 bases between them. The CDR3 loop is CAWSVTEGYEQYF. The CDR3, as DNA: TGTGCCTGGAGTGTGACGGAGGGGTACGAGCAGTACTTC.

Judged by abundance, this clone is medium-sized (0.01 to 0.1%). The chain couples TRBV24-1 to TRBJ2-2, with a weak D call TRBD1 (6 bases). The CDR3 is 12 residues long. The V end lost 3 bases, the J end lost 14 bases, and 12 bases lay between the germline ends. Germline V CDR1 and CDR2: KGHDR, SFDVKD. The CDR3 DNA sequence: TGTGCCACCAGTGATACCACCGGGACACTGTTTTTT. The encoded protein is CATSDTTGTLFF.

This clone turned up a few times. CDR3 loop: CASRYTGEWGYTF. CDR3 in DNA: TGTGCCAGCAGGTATACAGGCGAGTGGGGCTACACCTTC. The chain employs TRBV5-6 and TRBJ1-2; D possibly corresponds to TRBD1 (5 bases). Germline assignment: CDR1 SGHDT and CDR2 YYEEEE. This CDR3 spans 13 amino acids. Trimming stripped 5 bases from V and 8 bases from J, with 16 bases between. The whole variable domain, filled in from reference TRBV5-6 and TRBJ1-2, reads DAGVTQSPTHLIKTRGQQVTLRCSPKSGHDTVSWYQQALGQGPQFIFQYYEEEERQRGNFPDRFSGHQFPNYSSELNVNALLLGDSALYLCASRYTGEWGYTFGSGTRLTVV.

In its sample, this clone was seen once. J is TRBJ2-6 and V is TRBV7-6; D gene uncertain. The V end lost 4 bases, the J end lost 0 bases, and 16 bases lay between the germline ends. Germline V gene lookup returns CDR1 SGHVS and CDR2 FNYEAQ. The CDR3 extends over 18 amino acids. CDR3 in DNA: TGTGCCAGCAGCTCCGTCGGTCCAAGAAGCTCTGGGGCCAACGTCCTGACTTTC. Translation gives CASSSVGPRSSGANVLTF.